This entry concerns a single TCR beta chain. What it recognizes is unknown. This CDR3 spans 16 amino acids. The V and J ends lost 0 bases and 4 bases respectively, with 13 bases between them. Germline V CDR1 and CDR2: LGHNA, YSLEER. This sample stems from a study of T cell responses to AZD1222 COVID-19 vaccine. Whole-study results and caveats: At study baseline, merely roughly 6 AZD1222 recipients were seropositive. Scientists sampled the repertoires only once the peak T cell response had passed. Per reports, nearly half of all spike-specific TCRs target regions that are unmutated in variants. Spike-wide coverage was observed for vaccine-associated CD4 TCRs, with dominant responses at 160-218 and 743-854.

Method: immunoSEQ multiplex PCR; TCRdb's copy keeps in-frame clones and lacks some. The table includes roughly 190,000 clones, approximately 91% detected once. This chain joins TRBV4-3 and TRBJ2-1, with D unresolved. The receptor's source is an adult in good health. Material: peripheral blood, obtained on day 0 of AZD1222 vaccination. The CDR3 is CASSQDYQPPYNEQFF. In DNA, the CDR3 is TGCGCCAGCAGCCAAGATTACCAGCCCCCTTACAATGAGCAGTTCTTC.